The rows below give T cell receptor beta chains drawn from one sample of a study of T-cell reconstitution after alpha-beta-depleted transplantation in children. TCRdb used MiXCR to reprocess the PCR reads, holding one entry per CDR3 protein. This sample has 100,000 to 130,000 distinct CDR3 sequences, with around 6.4% found just once. The sequences come from PBMCs, mostly from graft donor cells, collected 360 days after TCRalphabeta/CD19-depleted stem cell transplant. The receptors derive from a male patient under 10 years old who had a stem cell transplant for acute lymphoblastic leukemia, so the T cells may come from the graft donor. Both conserved end residues are part of each CDR3. A D gene is named only where the DNA matches it firmly.

v_call	j_call	d_call	cdr3_aa
TRBV5-4	TRBJ2-5	NA	CASSWSGIEETQYF
TRBV4-3	TRBJ1-1	NA	CASSQEGSLNTEAFF
TRBV24-1	TRBJ2-2	NA	CATSDPGQNLNTGELFF
TRBV12-3/TRBV12-4	TRBJ2-1	NA	CASSLALALNEQFF
TRBV29-1	TRBJ2-1	NA	CSVKRPSYNEQFF
TRBV7-2	TRBJ2-7	NA	CASIPIGAYEQYF
TRBV28	TRBJ1-2	NA	CASSSQKTNYRAGGYTF
TRBV5-1	TRBJ2-5	TRBD2	CASSSPGTSGGTAWRETQYF
TRBV5-1	TRBJ2-7	TRBD1	CASSLEKGQLTYEQYF
TRBV19	TRBJ2-1	TRBD2	CASSTIAGYNEQFF
TRBV5-5	TRBJ2-2	NA	CASTLPPGTGELFF
TRBV5-1	TRBJ2-2	NA	CASSFKTANTGELFF
TRBV15	TRBJ2-3	NA	CATSRDWSRTDTQYF